The entry that follows covers one T cell receptor beta chain sequence. This clonotype appeared many times. Its antigen is currently not known. No quality values exist for individual bases; no much larger clone is one base distant. Stable Graves' hyperthyroidism was defined as no progression to ophthalmopathy during 18 months of follow-up. The hyperthyroidism patients were between 18 and 65 years old and newly diagnosed, with a disease duration of less than 2 months. The study excluded patients with uncontrolled infections, other autoimmune diseases, pregnancy or lactation. Diagnoses were established on the basis of clinical symptoms, serum thyroxine and TRAb, thyroid ultrasound, and orbital computed tomography. Ficoll-Paque density gradient centrifugation was used to isolate PBMCs from 8 to 10 ml of fresh peripheral blood. Total RNA was extracted using Trizol reagent, and RNA quality was assessed on an Agilent 2100 Bioanalyzer.

The sample is drawn from a study of T cells in Graves' hyperthyroidism and ophthalmopathy (dated by TCRdb to between 2019 and 2020). Study-level background: Peripheral blood samples were taken at initial diagnosis, before any treatment was given. TCR V-J signatures able to tell the groups apart were searched for in a discovery cohort of approximately 95 patients, of whom more than 40 had Graves' ophthalmopathy and 55 to 60 had stable Graves' hyperthyroidism. Whether ophthalmopathy could be predicted prospectively was tested in an independent validation cohort made up of approximately 19 hyperthyroidism patients plus 17 patients who later progressed to ophthalmopathy. The 75 to 100 discovery patients were divided at random into training and test sets in a 7:3 ratio. In addition, the study compared T-cell repertoires in thyroid tissue and in blood from 6 or 7 Graves' hyperthyroidism patients. After blood sampling, hyperthyroidism patients were treated with methimazole at a starting dose of 30 mg daily, and ophthalmopathy patients were treated with high-dose intravenous methylprednisolone. The paper describes TCR Vbeta CDR3 sequencing of 130 to 150 peripheral blood samples, made up of about 41 ophthalmopathy patients, some 76 hyperthyroidism patients and 17 progressor patients.

Overall study outcomes, separate from this receptor: Most expanded thyroid clonotypes (frequency above 0.001) were also found in blood, which suggests that blood repertoires may mirror thyroid immune responses. Ophthalmopathy was separated from stable hyperthyroidism by a 13 V-J signature model, with around 90% sensitivity and roughly 84% specificity obtained in cross-validation and 80%/75% obtained in testing. No statistical method was used to set the sample size in advance, and investigators knew the group allocation. In validation, the model predicted progression to ophthalmopathy a median of approximately 6.3 months before onset, with about 64% sensitivity and about 72% specificity.

Amplification of TCR beta CDR3 regions was carried out from RNA transcripts. A first-round RT-PCR of the TCR CDR3 used the HTBI primer set with the Qiagen OneStep RT-PCR kit. The libraries were constructed in a second round of multiplex PCR and then size-selected and purified. Libraries were sequenced paired-end with 100 bp reads on an Illumina HiSeq2000. In the source study's methods: Raw data were processed with SOAPnuke, discarding reads with adapters, uncalled bases, mean Phred below 15, or no exact constant-primer or identifier match. High-quality paired reads were merged using COPE v1.2.5, and each unique nucleotide sequence was defined as a clonotype. MiTCR v1.1 was used to align clonotypes to the IMGT TRBV, TRBD and TRBJ reference segments. Analysis was restricted to V-J combinations with a frequency above 0.0001, which covered roughly 99% of repertoires. A TCS score was defined as the ratio of F50 (clonal expansion) to E x V (chaos), with BLOSUM62-based TCRdist applied between CDR3 peptides within each V-J. Welch's t-statistics and random forest reduced around 550 V-J features to fewer than 15, which were used in a naive Bayes classifier (R e1071). TCRdb passed the public sequencing reads through fastp at Q25 and MiXCR, retaining productive beta sequences. One record per CDR3 amino acid sequence lists the most common genes and DNA. The V and J calls follow TCRdb's processing rather than the paper's. The sample table shows more than 600,000 distinct CDR3 sequences, and about 17% are seen once. Clones ranked in the top ten supply around 8.1% of the sample.

Sequencing was carried out using blood. The sequence derives from a man between 18 and 29 years old with Graves' hyperthyroidism.

The DNA sequence follows: TGTGCCAGCAGCTTAATGGGAGCCTACGAGCAGTACTTC. This sequence encodes CASSLMGAYEQYF. The chain couples TRBV28 to TRBJ2-7; perhaps TRBD2 is the D gene, with 5 bases matching. From its cysteine to its phenylalanine, the CDR3 spans 13 amino acids. Just the 39-base CDR3 DNA is kept, in frame starting at base 1. The germline V gene provides CDR1 MDHEN and CDR2 SYDVKM. Trimming takes 6 bases from V and 2 bases from J, and the germline ends sit 11 bases apart.